Included here is one T cell receptor (beta chain) sequence, with context. Its antigen is unknown. This sample is part of a study of Ad26.COV2.S vaccination and SARS-CoV-2 variants. Looking at the study overall: Administration of Ad26.COV2.S was intramuscular, either once or twice 56 days apart.

Findings and limits, study-wide: Analyses of TCR breadth and depth may have underestimated total T cell responses.

Sequencing used immunoSEQ multiplex PCR; TCRdb keeps in-frame clones, though not all of them. The sample has 300,000 to 400,000 clones; 80% to 90% are singletons. The CDR3 has 14 amino acids. The germline V gene encodes CDR1 MNHEY and CDR2 SMNVEV (reference sequence). Trimming removed 5 bases from V and 6 bases from J; junction bases left unmatched: 8. Treatment in this sample: around 19 received Ad26.COV2.S at low or high dose, single or two shots; several received placebo; per-sample allocation not given. Samples analyzed were those drawn on day 63 after the first vaccine or placebo injection. A Boston donor was an adult aged 18-55 years.

This chain connects TRBV27 to TRBJ2-7; TRBD2 aligns across 9 bases. The source of this sequence is a person between 18 and 65 years old who received the Ad26.COV2.S COVID-19 vaccine or a placebo. The specimen was peripheral blood, collected in a trial of Ad26.COV2.S vaccine versus placebo. The CDR3 region is CASSPGLALIEQYF. Here the CDR3 DNA reads TGTGCCAGCAGTCCCGGACTAGCGCTTATCGAGCAGTACTTC.